One and the same sample provided the 20 T cell receptor beta chains below, sequenced in a study of human T cells and chemical hapten exposure. From the RACE reads, TCRdb called clonotypes with MiXCR, one entry per CDR3 protein. The data show more than 90,000 distinct CDR3 sequences, with approximately 10% seen just once and 2.5% to 4% held by the top ten. Described time point: patch test 2, 6 weeks after DPC sensitization. Treatment described: therapeutic diphenylcyclopropenone sensitization with weekly scalp DPC. The material sequenced was whole blood, taken in connection with sensitization to the hapten diphenylcyclopropenone (DPC). All receptors derive from a woman aged 35 to 49 with alopecia areata. Some clones in this sample may be carry-over from other donors' samples.

The chain has TRBV7-9 and TRBJ2-7; tentative D call: TRBD2 (5 bases). CDR3 length: 13 residues. From germline, CDR1 is SEHNR and CDR2 FQNEAQ (reference sequence). The V end was cut by 1 base, the J end by 6 bases, with 10 bases between. The CDR3 DNA follows: TGTGCCAGCAGCTTAGTCCCAGCGGTCGAGCAGTACTTC. Translation gives CASSLVPAVEQYF.

This clonotype came up a few times. The genes are TRBV6-1 and TRBJ2-7, with 10 bases identical to TRBD1. This CDR3 comprises 16 residues. Trimming at V came to 0 bases and at J to 5 bases, leaving 7 bases not matched to a gene. Germline lookup yields CDR1 MNHNS and CDR2 SASEGT. The CDR3 region has the DNA TGTGCCAGCAGTGAAGCGCTGGGACAGGGGTTGAACGAGCAGTACTTC. This codes for CASSEALGQGLNEQYF.

This clonotype was counted only a few times. V and J are TRBV12-3 or TRBV12-4 and TRBJ2-7, with 9 bases matching TRBD1. With 4 bases clipped from V and 5 bases from J, the junction kept 6 bases outside the gene matches. The CDR3 extends over 14 amino acids. The DNA of the CDR3 is TGTGCCAGCAGTTCCGGGACAGGGCACCACGAGCAGTACTTC. This translates into CASSSGTGHHEQYF.

This clonotype was detected ten times or more. The V gene is TRBV10-2, the J gene TRBJ1-6, with 7 bases identical to TRBD1. Trimming cost V 3 bases and J 5 bases; bases outside gene matches: 10. This CDR3 comprises 17 residues. Germline V gene sequence: CDR1 WSHSY, CDR2 SAAADI. This CDR3 reads CASSDFPTGSHNSPLHF. As DNA, the CDR3 is TGCGCCAGCAGTGACTTCCCGACAGGGAGTCATAATTCACCCCTCCACTTT.

This clonotype occurred many times. The chain couples TRBV12-3 or TRBV12-4 to TRBJ2-2; D not resolved. The CDR3 covers 14 residues. Trimming shortened V by 6 bases and J by 2 bases, and 10 bases separated the two germline ends. In DNA, the CDR3 is TGTGCCAGCAGGCCCACCAAAAACACCGGGGAGCTGTTTTTT. This codes for CASRPTKNTGELFF.

This clonotype occurred a few times. This sequence joins TRBV2 and TRBJ2-7, with D tentatively TRBD1 or TRBD2 (5 bases each). CDR3 length equals 14 residues. The V gene lost 3 bases and the J gene lost 1 base, with 10 bases spanning the gap. The germline V gene encodes CDR1 SNHLY and CDR2 FYNNEI. CDR3: CASSDFGGSYEQYF. CDR3 nucleotide sequence: TGTGCCAGCAGTGATTTTGGGGGATCCTACGAGCAGTACTTC.

Only a few counts were recorded for this clonotype. This chain connects TRBV7-2 to TRBJ1-4; maybe TRBD1 (6 bases). The CDR3 runs 16 residues. Looked up from germline, CDR1 is SGHTA and CDR2 is FQGNSA. V lost 1 base, J lost 8 bases, and 17 bases lay in between. Here the CDR3 reads CASSLGQGSGREKLFF. For the CDR3, the DNA is TGTGCCAGCAGCTTAGGCCAGGGGTCGGGAAGAGAAAAACTGTTTTTT. Full variable domain (rest looked up from reference TRBV7-2 and TRBJ1-4): GAGVSQSPSNKVTEKGKDVELRCDPISGHTALYWYRQSLGQGLEFLIYFQGNSAPDKSGLPSDRFSAERTGGSVSTLTIQRTQQEDSAVYLCASSLGQGSGREKLFFGSGTQLSVL.

This clonotype was seen at least ten times. This chain uses TRBV4-3 with TRBJ1-1; perhaps TRBD1 as D (6 bases). Germline V CDR1 and CDR2: LGHNA, YSLEER. The CDR3 has 16 residues. Trimming stripped 0 bases from V and 4 bases from J, with 15 bases between. The CDR3 sequence: CASSQDGNRAGTEAFF. CDR3 in DNA: TGCGCCAGCAGCCAAGATGGGAACAGGGCGGGCACTGAAGCTTTCTTT.

This clonotype was detected many times. The rearrangement uses TRBV27 and TRBJ1-1, with TRBD1 matching over 9 bases. The trim removed 8 bases at V and 7 bases at J, leaving 11 bases unmatched. The germline CDR1 and CDR2 sequences are MNHEY and SMNVEV (reference sequence). This CDR3 contains 14 residues. The CDR3 sequence: CASGWGTGRGEAFF. The CDR3 bases are TGTGCCAGCGGGTGGGGGACAGGGCGCGGTGAAGCTTTCTTT.

This chain connects TRBV21-1 to TRBJ2-7; TRBD1 was called by the table and not checked on the DNA. TRBV21-1 is a pseudogene segment. The CDR3 contains 13 residues. CDR3 coding DNA: TGTGCCAGCAGCTCACCGGGACAGGTCGAGCAGTACTTC. The encoded protein is CASSSPGQVEQYF.

This clonotype was seen more than once but under ten times. The chain employs TRBV2 and TRBJ1-6; the D gene is possibly TRBD1 (5 bases). CDR1 is SNHLY and CDR2 is FYNNEI in the germline V gene. There are 13 residues in the CDR3. Trimming removed 10 bases from V and 7 bases from J, with 14 bases in between. Here the CDR3 reads CANGDGPNSPLHF. CDR3 DNA: TGTGCCAACGGGGACGGTCCGAATTCACCCCTCCACTTT. Filled out from reference TRBV2 and TRBJ1-6, the complete variable domain reads EPEVTQTPSHQVTQMGQEVILRCVPISNHLYFYWYRQILGQKVEFLVSFYNNEISEKSEIFDDQFSVERPDGSNFTLKIRSTKLEDSAMYFCANGDGPNSPLHFGNGTRLTVT.

The chain carries TRBV20-1 and TRBJ2-1; D may be TRBD2 (5 bases). The CDR3 is 12 amino acids. V gave up 3 bases and J gave up 3 bases, with 6 bases separating them. CDR1 and CDR2 (germline): DFQATT, SNEGSKA (reference sequence). As DNA, the CDR3 is TGCAGTGCTAGCGGGAACTACAATGAGCAGTTCTTC. This gives the protein CSASGNYNEQFF.

This clonotype was picked up a small number of times. The chain employs TRBV9 and TRBJ1-1, with TRBD1 as a possible D gene (5 bases). The germline V gene has CDR1 SGDLS and CDR2 YYNGEE. The length of the CDR3 is 14 residues. V was cut by 3 bases and J by 1 base, with 10 bases left in between. This chain's CDR3 is CASSANTGNTEAFF. As DNA, the CDR3 is TGTGCCAGCAGCGCAAATACAGGGAACACTGAAGCTTTCTTT.

The rearrangement joins TRBV4-2 to TRBJ2-5, with D possibly being TRBD1 or TRBD2 (5 bases each). CDR1 and CDR2 (germline): LGHNA, YNFKEQ. Trimming left V 2 bases short and J 8 bases short, with 18 bases between. The CDR3 consists of 15 residues. The CDR3 sequence: CASSQTGTSRGTQYF. CDR3 nucleotides: TGTGCCAGCAGCCAAACCGGGACCTCAAGAGGTACCCAGTACTTC.

This clonotype was detected many times. This chain joins TRBV14 and TRBJ1-2, with D unclear. This CDR3 is 12 amino acids long. The V end was cut by 1 base, the J end by 7 bases, with 7 bases between. Germline lookup yields CDR1 SGHDN and CDR2 FVKESK. The CDR3 DNA reads as TGTGCCAGCAGCCAAGGGACGTTTGGCTACACCTTC. Its translation: CASSQGTFGYTF.

The chain employs TRBV6-2 or TRBV6-3 and TRBJ1-1; D is ambiguous. This CDR3 is built from 13 residues. Germline V CDR1 and CDR2: MNHEY, SVGEGT. V lost 4 bases and J lost 11, with 17 bases in between. In DNA, the CDR3 is TGTGCCAGCAGTTCCCCTACCAACCCCCCGGCTTTCTTT. Translated, it gives CASSSPTNPPAFF.

This clonotype came up many times. This chain joins TRBV7-2 and TRBJ2-7, with 11 bases lining up with TRBD2. Germline trimming cut 7 bases from V and 0 bases from J; bases unmatched to any gene: 11. The CDR3 has 17 amino acids. Germline CDR1 and CDR2: SGHTA and FQGNSA. As DNA, the CDR3 is TGTGCCAGCACCTCCCAGGCGGGACTAGCGGCCTCCTACGAGCAGTACTTC. Amino acid sequence: CASTSQAGLAASYEQYF.

This clonotype was observed a few times. V gene TRBV11-2 combines with J gene TRBJ1-1; D is unclear. Germline V lookup: CDR1 SGHAT, CDR2 FQNNGV. The V end was cut by 2 bases, the J end by 3 bases, with 19 bases between. The CDR3 runs to 17 residues. Here the CDR3 DNA reads TGTGCCAGCAGCTTATATGGGCCAACGAACTTTCACACTGAAGCTTTCTTT. It codes for CASSLYGPTNFHTEAFF.

The rearrangement uses TRBV18 and TRBJ2-6; no definite D call. This CDR3 region has 13 residues. Per germline, CDR1 KGHSH and CDR2 LQKENI. V was pared by 3 bases and J by 3 bases, with 3 bases between. The CDR3 nucleotides read TGTGCCAGCTCACCCGATGGGGCCAACGTCCTGACTTTC. Translating it yields CASSPDGANVLTF.

The V gene is TRBV2, the J gene TRBJ1-5; no clear D gene. CDR3 size: 13 residues. The germline gives CDR1 SNHLY, CDR2 FYNNEI. Trimming took off 5 bases at V and 1 base at J, with 6 bases between the two ends. CDR3 coding DNA: TGTGCCAGCAGTACGGAGAGCAATCAGCCCCAGCATTTT. It encodes CASSTESNQPQHF.